This T cell receptor (beta chain) was sequenced in a study of shared T cell receptors in the human thymus. Germline V gene data show CDR1 as MNHEY and CDR2 as SMNVEV (reference sequence). Trimming pared 0 bases from V and 6 bases from J, leaving 9 bases between. CDR3 length: 13 residues. The table came from immunoSEQ multiplex PCR; TCRdb's copy has only in-frame clones and leaves some out. The sample includes some 720,000 clones, more than 75% of them seen just once. The same sample was also studied in work on human thymus T cells. That investigation notes: It was from resections taken during corrective heart surgery that the thymus tissue came.

The sample taken for sequencing was thymocytes. The rearrangement joins TRBV27 to TRBJ2-7; no clear D gene. The sequence was obtained from a boy in the first two years of life with a congenital heart defect. The CDR3 DNA follows: TGTGCCAGCAGTTTATCGTCGGTAGCCGAGCAGTACTTC. This sequence encodes CASSLSSVAEQYF.